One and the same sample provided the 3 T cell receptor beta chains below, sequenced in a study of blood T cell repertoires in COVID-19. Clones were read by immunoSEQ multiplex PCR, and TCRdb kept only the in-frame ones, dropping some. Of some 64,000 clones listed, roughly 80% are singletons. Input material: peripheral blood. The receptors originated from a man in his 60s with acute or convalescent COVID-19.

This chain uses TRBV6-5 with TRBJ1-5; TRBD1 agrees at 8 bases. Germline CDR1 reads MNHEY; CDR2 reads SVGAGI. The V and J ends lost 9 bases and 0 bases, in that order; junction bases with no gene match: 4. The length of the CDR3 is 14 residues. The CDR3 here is CASGTGYSNQPQHF. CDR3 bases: TGTGCCAGTGGGACAGGATATAGCAATCAGCCCCAGCATTTT.

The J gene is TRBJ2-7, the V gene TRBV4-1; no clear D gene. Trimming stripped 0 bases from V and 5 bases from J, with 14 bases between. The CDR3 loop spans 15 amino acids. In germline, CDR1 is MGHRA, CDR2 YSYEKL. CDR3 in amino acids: CASSQDVEASDEQYF. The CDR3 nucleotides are TGCGCCAGCAGCCAAGATGTGGAAGCGTCGGACGAGCAGTACTTC.

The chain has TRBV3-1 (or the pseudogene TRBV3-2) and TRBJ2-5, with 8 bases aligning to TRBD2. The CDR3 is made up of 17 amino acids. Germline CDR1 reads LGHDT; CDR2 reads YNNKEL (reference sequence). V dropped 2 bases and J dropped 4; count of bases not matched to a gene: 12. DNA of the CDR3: TGTGCCAGCAGCCAAAGGACGGGAGGGCCCTCCCGAGAGACCCAGTACTTC. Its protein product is CASSQRTGGPSRETQYF.